Each of the 12 T cell receptor beta chains below was sequenced from the same sample in a study of T cells after yellow fever vaccination. Each CDR3 protein gets one entry after TCRdb re-called the 5' RACE reads with MiXCR. The sample has 95,000 to 150,000 distinct CDR3 sequences, almost 9% seen once. The source was CD8+ T cells sorted from PBMCs, collected on the day of the yellow fever booster vaccination. These receptors were taken from a man younger than 30 who received the YFV17D yellow fever vaccine.

This clonotype was recorded many times. The chain links TRBV12-3 or TRBV12-4 to TRBJ2-7, with unresolved D. CDR3 length: 12 amino acids. V gave up 3 bases and J gave up 6 bases, with 9 bases separating them. The CDR3 DNA reads TGTGCCAGCAGTTTTGGATTCGGCGAGCAGTACGTC. Translated: CASSFGFGEQYV.

This clonotype was counted between two and nine times. The chain links TRBV4-1 to TRBJ2-7; perhaps TRBD2 as D (5 bases). The V and J ends lost 3 bases and 3 bases respectively, with 12 bases between them. CDR3 length equals 14 residues. Germline-derived CDR1 and CDR2 are MGHRA and YSYEKL. CDR3 bases: TGCGCCAGCAGCCAGGAGGTGGAGCGCTACGAGCAGTACTTC. Translation gives CASSQEVERYEQYF.

The chain uses TRBV5-1 and TRBJ1-1; D is possibly TRBD1 (6 bases). Per the germline V gene, CDR1 is SGHRS and CDR2 is YFSETQ. V was clipped by 2 bases and J by 1 base, with 9 bases between them. This CDR3 is 14 amino acids long. DNA for the CDR3: TGCGCCAGCAGCTTCCCGGGACAGAACACTGAAGCTTTCTTT. Translated, it gives CASSFPGQNTEAFF.

In its sample, this clonotype was seen a few times. The chain links TRBV19 to TRBJ1-1; D possibly corresponds to TRBD1 (6 bases). Trimming stripped 7 bases from V and 4 bases from J, with 13 bases between. CDR3 length equals 13 residues. CDR1 LNHDA and CDR2 SQIVND come from the germline V gene (reference sequence). The CDR3 coding sequence is TGTGCCAGTACCTACGGGGGGGCCACTGAAGCTTTCTTT. The encoded protein is CASTYGGATEAFF.

This clonotype has just a few counts. This sequence joins TRBV6-5 and TRBJ1-3, with D possibly being TRBD1 (5 bases). Germline V gene lookup returns CDR1 MNHEY and CDR2 SVGAGI. The CDR3 is 16 residues long. V was shortened by 7 bases and J by 0 bases, with 16 bases between the two germline ends. The CDR3 sequence is CASTKRDCCSGNTIYF. CDR3 bases: TGTGCCAGCACTAAACGGGACTGCTGCTCTGGAAACACCATATATTTT.

The rearrangement uses TRBV7-8 and TRBJ1-4; no firm D call. The length of the CDR3 is 14 residues. Trimming shortened V by 3 bases and J by 1 base, and 6 bases separated the two germline ends. The germline V gene encodes CDR1 SGHVS and CDR2 FQNEAQ. CDR3 loop: CASSFLGTNEKLFF. The CDR3 coding sequence is TGTGCCAGCAGCTTTTTGGGAACTAATGAAAAACTGTTTTTT.

This clonotype appeared a few times. The rearrangement uses TRBV6-5 and TRBJ2-5; D may be TRBD2 (7 bases). The CDR3 has 16 amino acids. Trimming removed 0 bases at V and 5 bases at J, with 16 bases between. The germline V gene has CDR1 MNHEY and CDR2 SVGAGI. The CDR3 nucleotides are TGTGCCAGCAGTTACTCGATTGGGGGGGGCCCGGAGACCCAGTACTTC. Translation: CASSYSIGGGPETQYF.

This clonotype was recorded a few times. This sequence joins TRBV3-1 and TRBJ2-3; D is ambiguous. This CDR3 has 12 residues. Looked up from germline, CDR1 is LGHDT and CDR2 is YNNKEL (reference sequence). The V gene lost 0 bases and the J gene lost 6 bases, with 4 bases spanning the gap. CDR3 protein: CASSQDYDTQYF. Written as DNA, the CDR3 is TGTGCCAGCAGCCAAGATTACGATACGCAGTATTTT.

V gene TRBV7-6 combines with J gene TRBJ2-5; no firm D call. Per the germline V gene, CDR1 is SGHVS and CDR2 is FNYEAQ. Deletions cut 5 bases from V and 0 bases from J, with 10 bases between. This CDR3 is 14 amino acids long. The CDR3, as DNA: TGTGCCAGCAGCCCACCACAACACCAAGAGACCCAGTACTTC. Its protein product is CASSPPQHQETQYF.

The rearrangement links TRBV12-3 or TRBV12-4 to TRBJ2-1; D call uncertain. V was pared by 0 bases and J by 6 bases, with 6 bases between. CDR3 length: 13 amino acids. CDR3 residues: CASSLAPANEQFF. The CDR3 nucleotides read TGTGCCAGCAGTTTAGCCCCTGCCAATGAGCAGTTCTTC.

This clonotype has more than one count but fewer than ten. The chain has TRBV5-1 and TRBJ1-6; TRBD1 is a possible D gene (5 bases). CDR1 and CDR2 (germline): SGHRS, YFSETQ. The CDR3 is made up of 14 amino acids. With 7 bases removed from V and 5 bases from J, the gap between germline ends came to 13 bases. The CDR3, as DNA: TGCGCCAGCGGCGGGGGAATTAATAATTCACCCCTCCACTTT. Residues: CASGGGINNSPLHF.

This clonotype appeared many times. This chain connects TRBV5-1 to TRBJ2-3; D is unclear. V was shortened by 1 base and J by 2 bases, with 5 bases between the two germline ends. CDR3 length: 13 residues. Germline CDR1 and CDR2: SGHRS and YFSETQ. CDR3 sequence (DNA): TGCGCCAGCAGCTTGTACAACACAGATACGCAGTATTTT. Translating gives CASSLYNTDTQYF.